The entry that follows covers one T cell receptor beta chain sequence. Antigen specificity is unknown. The CDR3 runs 16 residues. Trimming removed 6 bases from V and 0 bases from J, with 18 bases in between. Germline lookup yields CDR1 SGHAT and CDR2 FQNNGV. Use of 60 Vbeta and 13 Jbeta primers characterized the PCR. Some clones are missing from TCRdb's copy, which holds only in-frame ones; the method was immunoSEQ multiplex PCR. The table lists roughly 200,000 clones, about 82% of them singletons, with less than 2.5% in the top ten. The source of the sample is a study of cytomegalovirus exposure and HLA in healthy donors. Study-wide findings and caveats: TCR beta V segments were, for the most part, productive about 90% or about 30% of the time in an earlier analysis. A missense variant in DCLRE1C was later tied to TCR beta V- and J-gene trimming. While the bulk of TCR sequences proved rare, some public TCRs turned up in many donors.

When sampled, the donors appeared nominally healthy, though they likely had unrecorded immune exposures. The receptor comes from a woman aged 50 to 65 in good health and CMV-seronegative. This rearrangement joins TRBV11-2 to TRBJ2-7, with D perhaps matching TRBD2 (7 bases). Material for sequencing was PBMCs. CDR3 residues: CASSKRGGLSSYEQYF. The CDR3 bases are TGTGCCAGCAGTAAAAGGGGGGGACTGAGCTCCTACGAGCAGTACTTC. Full variable domain (missing parts from reference TRBV11-2 and TRBJ2-7): EAGVAQSPRYKIIEKRQSVAFWCNPISGHATLYWYQQILGQGPKLLIQFQNNGVVDDSQLPKDRFSAERLKGVDSTLKIQPAKLEDSAVYLCASSKRGGLSSYEQYFGPGTRLTVT.